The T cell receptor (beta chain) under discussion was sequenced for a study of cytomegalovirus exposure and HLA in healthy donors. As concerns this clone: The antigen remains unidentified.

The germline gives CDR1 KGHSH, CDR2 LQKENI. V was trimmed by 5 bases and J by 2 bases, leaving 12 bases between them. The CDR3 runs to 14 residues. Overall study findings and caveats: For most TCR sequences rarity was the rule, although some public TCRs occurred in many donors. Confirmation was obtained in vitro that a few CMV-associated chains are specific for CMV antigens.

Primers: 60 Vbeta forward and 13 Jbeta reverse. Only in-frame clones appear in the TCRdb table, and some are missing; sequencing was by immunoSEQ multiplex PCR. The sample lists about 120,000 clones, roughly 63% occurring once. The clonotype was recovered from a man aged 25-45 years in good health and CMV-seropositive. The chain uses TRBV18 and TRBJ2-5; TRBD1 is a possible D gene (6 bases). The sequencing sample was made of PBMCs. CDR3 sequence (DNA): TGTGCCAGCTCATTTACAGGGTTGCAAGAGACCCAGTACTTC. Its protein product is CASSFTGLQETQYF.